This T cell receptor beta chain was documented in a study of post-analysis software for immune sequencing data. General study points: Those with multiple sclerosis, the patient group, showed significantly lower normalized Chao1 diversity than controls. Comparison of patients with controls showed about 5 TRBV segments more frequent in patients, TRBV5-6, TRBV5-1 and TRBV20-1 among them.

cDNA libraries for TCR beta contained unique molecular identifiers. TCRdb reprocessed the PCR reads via MiXCR and lists one record per CDR3 protein. The table has hundreds of thousands of distinct CDR3 sequences, 55% to 60% seen once. Germline assignment: CDR1 SGHRS and CDR2 YFSETQ. The ends were cut back, 0 bases at V and 6 bases at J, with 10 bases in the middle. The CDR3 extends over 14 amino acids. In regard to this clonotype: Its matching antigen is unknown.

The receptor was derived from a girl aged 2-15 years with multiple sclerosis. Input material: blood. This sequence joins TRBV5-1 and TRBJ2-1, with no clear D. CDR3 in amino acids: CASSLGDVGNEQFF. For the CDR3, the DNA is TGCGCCAGCAGCTTGGGAGATGTGGGCAATGAGCAGTTCTTC.